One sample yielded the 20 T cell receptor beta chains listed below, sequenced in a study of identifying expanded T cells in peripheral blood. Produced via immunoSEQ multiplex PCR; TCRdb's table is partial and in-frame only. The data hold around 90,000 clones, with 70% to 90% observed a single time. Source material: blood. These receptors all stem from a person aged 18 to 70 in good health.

The CDR3 region has the DNA TGTGCCAGCAGCTACGGGACAGGGGACTACGAGCAGTACTTC. Translation gives CASSYGTGDYEQYF. V and J are TRBV5-4 and TRBJ2-7; 10 bases are a match to TRBD1. The CDR3 covers 14 residues. In germline, CDR1 is SGHNT, CDR2 YYREEE (reference sequence). V was pared by 3 bases and J by 3 bases, with 3 bases of the junction left unmatched.

The CDR3 DNA reads TGTGCCAGCAGTGAAAACTTCGAGGGGGGGTCGCCCCAGCATTTT. Translation gives CASSENFEGGSPQHF. The gene calls are TRBV6-1 and TRBJ1-5; a possible D gene is TRBD1 (6 bases). The V end lost 2 bases, the J end lost 9 bases, and 17 bases lay between the germline ends. The CDR3 length is 15 residues. The V gene's germline CDR1 is MNHNS and CDR2 SASEGT.

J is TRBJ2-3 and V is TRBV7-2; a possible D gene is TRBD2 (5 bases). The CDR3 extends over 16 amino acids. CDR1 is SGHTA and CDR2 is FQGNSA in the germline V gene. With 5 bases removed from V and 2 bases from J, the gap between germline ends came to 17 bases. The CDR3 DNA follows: TGTGCCAGCAGCCTATGGAGGCTCGCGGCCACAGATACGCAGTATTTT. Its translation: CASSLWRLAATDTQYF.

This CDR3 reads CASSQGGTSGDSYEQYF. The CDR3 DNA follows: TGTGCCAGCAGCCAAGGTGGGACTAGCGGGGACTCCTACGAGCAGTACTTC. The chain couples TRBV4-2 to TRBJ2-7, with TRBD2 matching 13 bases. The germline CDR1 and CDR2 sequences are LGHNA and YNFKEQ. V gave up 1 base and J gave up 0 bases; unmatched junction bases: 3. This CDR3 is 17 amino acids long.

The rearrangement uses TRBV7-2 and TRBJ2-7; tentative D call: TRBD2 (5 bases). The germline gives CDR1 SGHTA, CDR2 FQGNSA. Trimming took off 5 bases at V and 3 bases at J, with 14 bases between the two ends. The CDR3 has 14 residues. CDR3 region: CASSTRHAGYEQYF. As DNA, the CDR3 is TGTGCCAGCAGCACCAGACACGCGGGCTACGAGCAGTACTTC.

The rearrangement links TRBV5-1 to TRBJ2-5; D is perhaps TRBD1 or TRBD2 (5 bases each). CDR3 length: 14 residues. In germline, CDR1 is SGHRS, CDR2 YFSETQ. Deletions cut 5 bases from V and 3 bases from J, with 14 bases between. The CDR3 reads CASSIGAREETQYF. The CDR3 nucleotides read TGCGCCAGCAGTATCGGGGCTCGGGAAGAGACCCAGTACTTC.

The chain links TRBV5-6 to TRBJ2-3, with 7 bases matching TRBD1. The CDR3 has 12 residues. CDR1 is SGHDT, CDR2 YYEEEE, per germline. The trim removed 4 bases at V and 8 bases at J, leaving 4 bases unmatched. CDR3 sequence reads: CASSEGDSTQYF. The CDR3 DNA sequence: TGTGCCAGCAGCGAGGGGGACAGTACGCAGTATTTT.

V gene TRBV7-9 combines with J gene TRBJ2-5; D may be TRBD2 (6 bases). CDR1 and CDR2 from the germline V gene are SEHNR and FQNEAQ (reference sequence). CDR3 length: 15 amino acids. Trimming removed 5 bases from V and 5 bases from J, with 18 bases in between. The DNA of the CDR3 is TGTGCCAGCAGCACAACCGGGACTGGAGAGGAGACCCAGTACTTC. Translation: CASSTTGTGEETQYF.

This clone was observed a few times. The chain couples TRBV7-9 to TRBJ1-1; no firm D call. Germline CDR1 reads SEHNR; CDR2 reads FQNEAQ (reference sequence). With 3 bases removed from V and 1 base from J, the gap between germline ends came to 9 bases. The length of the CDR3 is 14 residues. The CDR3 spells CASSLMQENTEAFF. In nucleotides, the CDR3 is TGTGCCAGCAGCTTGATGCAGGAGAACACTGAAGCTTTCTTT.

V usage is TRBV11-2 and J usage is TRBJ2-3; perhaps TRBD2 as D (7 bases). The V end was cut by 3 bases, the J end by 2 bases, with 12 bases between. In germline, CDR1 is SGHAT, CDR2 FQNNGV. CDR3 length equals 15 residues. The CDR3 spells CASSFRGAATDTQYF. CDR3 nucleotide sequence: TGTGCCAGCAGCTTCCGGGGGGCCGCCACAGATACGCAGTATTTT.

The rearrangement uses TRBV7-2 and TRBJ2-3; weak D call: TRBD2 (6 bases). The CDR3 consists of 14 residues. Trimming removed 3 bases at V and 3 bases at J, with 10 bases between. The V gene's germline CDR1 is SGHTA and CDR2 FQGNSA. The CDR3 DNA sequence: TGTGCCAGCAGCTTCTCGGGGAGGACAGATACGCAGTATTTT. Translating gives CASSFSGRTDTQYF.

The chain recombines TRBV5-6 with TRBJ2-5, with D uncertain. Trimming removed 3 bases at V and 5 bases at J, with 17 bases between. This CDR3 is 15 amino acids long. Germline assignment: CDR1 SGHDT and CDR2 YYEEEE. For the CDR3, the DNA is TGTGCCAGCAGCTACCGGAGCATCCTGGGCGAGACCCAGTACTTC. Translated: CASSYRSILGETQYF.

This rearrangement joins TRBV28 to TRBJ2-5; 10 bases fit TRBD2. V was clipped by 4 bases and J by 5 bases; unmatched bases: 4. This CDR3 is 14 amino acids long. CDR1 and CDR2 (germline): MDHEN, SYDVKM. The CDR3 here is CASSSSGGWETQYF. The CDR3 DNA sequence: TGTGCCAGCAGTTCTAGCGGGGGCTGGGAGACCCAGTACTTC.

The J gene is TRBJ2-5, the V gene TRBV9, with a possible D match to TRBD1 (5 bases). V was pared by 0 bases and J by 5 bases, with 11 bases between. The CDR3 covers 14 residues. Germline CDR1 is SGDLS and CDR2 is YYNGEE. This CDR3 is CASSVAGLEETQYF. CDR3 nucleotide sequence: TGTGCCAGCAGCGTAGCAGGGTTGGAGGAGACCCAGTACTTC.

The CDR3 nucleotides read TGTGCCAGCAGCTCGGGACTGCCCCAGACCCTTAACAATGAGCAGTTCTTC. Amino acid sequence: CASSSGLPQTLNNEQFF. V and J are TRBV7-6 and TRBJ2-1; D possibly corresponds to TRBD2 (6 bases). CDR3 length: 17 amino acids. V was trimmed by 4 bases and J by 5 bases, leaving 21 bases between them. From germline, CDR1 is SGHVS and CDR2 FNYEAQ.

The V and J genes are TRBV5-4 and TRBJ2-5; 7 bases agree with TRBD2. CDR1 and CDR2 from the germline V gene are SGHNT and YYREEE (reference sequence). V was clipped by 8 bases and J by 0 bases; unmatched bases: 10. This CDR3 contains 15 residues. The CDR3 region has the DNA TGTGCCAGTCAGTCCGGGACTACCTACCAAGAGACCCAGTACTTC. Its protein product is CASQSGTTYQETQYF.

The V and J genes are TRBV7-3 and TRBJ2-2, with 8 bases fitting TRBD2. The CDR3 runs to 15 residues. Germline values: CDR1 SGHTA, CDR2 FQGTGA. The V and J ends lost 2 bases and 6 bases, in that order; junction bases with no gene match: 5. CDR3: CASSLGLAFSGELFF. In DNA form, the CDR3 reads TGTGCCAGCAGCTTAGGACTAGCTTTTTCCGGGGAGCTGTTTTTT.

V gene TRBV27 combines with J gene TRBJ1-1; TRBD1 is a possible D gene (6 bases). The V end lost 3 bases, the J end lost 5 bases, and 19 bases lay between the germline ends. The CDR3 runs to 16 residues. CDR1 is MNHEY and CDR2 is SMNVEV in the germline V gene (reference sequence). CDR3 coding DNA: TGTGCCAGCAGTTTTCGTAGTACAGGGATGGGGACTGAAGCTTTCTTT. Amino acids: CASSFRSTGMGTEAFF.

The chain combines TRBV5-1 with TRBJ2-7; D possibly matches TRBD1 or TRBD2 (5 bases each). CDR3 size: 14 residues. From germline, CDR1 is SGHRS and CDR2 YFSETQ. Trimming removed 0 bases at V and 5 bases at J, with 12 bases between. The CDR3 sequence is CASSLALGDHEQYF. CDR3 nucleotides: TGCGCCAGCAGCTTGGCCTTGGGGGACCACGAGCAGTACTTC.

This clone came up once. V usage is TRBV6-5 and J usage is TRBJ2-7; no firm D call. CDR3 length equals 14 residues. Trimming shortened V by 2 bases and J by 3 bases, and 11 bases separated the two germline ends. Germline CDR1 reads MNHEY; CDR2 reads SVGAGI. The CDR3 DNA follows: TGTGCCAGCAGTTACATCGGTCGTGGCTACGAGCAGTACTTC. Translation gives CASSYIGRGYEQYF.